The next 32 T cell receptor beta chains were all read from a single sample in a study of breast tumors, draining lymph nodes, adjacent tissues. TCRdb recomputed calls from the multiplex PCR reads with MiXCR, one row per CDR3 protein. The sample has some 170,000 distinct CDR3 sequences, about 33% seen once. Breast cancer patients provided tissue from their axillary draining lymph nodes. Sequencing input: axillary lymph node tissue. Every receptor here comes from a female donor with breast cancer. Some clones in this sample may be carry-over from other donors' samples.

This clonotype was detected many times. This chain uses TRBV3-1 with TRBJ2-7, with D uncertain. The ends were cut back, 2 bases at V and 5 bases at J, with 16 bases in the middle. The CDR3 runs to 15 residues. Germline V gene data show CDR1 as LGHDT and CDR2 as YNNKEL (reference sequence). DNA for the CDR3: TGTGCCAGCAGCCAATATGCGGTTCCTCTGGACGAGCAGTACTTC. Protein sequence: CASSQYAVPLDEQYF.

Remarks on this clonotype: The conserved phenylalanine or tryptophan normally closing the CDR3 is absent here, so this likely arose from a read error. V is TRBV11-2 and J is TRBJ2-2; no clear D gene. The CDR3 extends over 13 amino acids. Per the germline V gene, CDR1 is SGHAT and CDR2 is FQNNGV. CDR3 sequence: CAGSFRRTGELFL. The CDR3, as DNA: TGTGCCGGCAGCTTTAGGCGTACCGGGGAGCTGTTTCTT.

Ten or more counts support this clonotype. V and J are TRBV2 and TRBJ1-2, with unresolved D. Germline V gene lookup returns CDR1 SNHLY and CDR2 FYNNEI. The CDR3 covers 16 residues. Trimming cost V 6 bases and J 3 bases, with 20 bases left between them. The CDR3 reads CASRIRTASFYYGYTF. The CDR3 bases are TGTGCCAGCAGGATCCGGACGGCCAGCTTTTACTATGGCTACACCTTC.

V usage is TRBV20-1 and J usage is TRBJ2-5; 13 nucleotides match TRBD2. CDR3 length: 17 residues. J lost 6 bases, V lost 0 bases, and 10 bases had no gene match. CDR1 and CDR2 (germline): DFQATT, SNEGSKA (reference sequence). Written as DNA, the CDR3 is TGCAGTGCTAGAGATCCCTGGACTAGCGGGAGTTGGAAGACCCAGTACTTC. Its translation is CSARDPWTSGSWKTQYF.

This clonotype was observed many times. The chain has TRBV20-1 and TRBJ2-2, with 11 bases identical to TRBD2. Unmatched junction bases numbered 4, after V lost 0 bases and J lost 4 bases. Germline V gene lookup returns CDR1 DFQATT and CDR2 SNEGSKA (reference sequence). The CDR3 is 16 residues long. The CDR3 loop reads CSARDSGGAVTGELFF. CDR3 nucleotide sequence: TGCAGTGCTAGAGATAGCGGGGGGGCCGTCACCGGGGAGCTGTTTTTT.

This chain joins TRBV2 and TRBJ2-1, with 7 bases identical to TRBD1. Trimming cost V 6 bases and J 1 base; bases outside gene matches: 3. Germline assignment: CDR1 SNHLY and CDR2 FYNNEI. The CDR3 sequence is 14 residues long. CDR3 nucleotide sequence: TGTGCCAGCAGCCGGACAGGTTCCTACAATGAGCAGTTCTTC. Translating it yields CASSRTGSYNEQFF.

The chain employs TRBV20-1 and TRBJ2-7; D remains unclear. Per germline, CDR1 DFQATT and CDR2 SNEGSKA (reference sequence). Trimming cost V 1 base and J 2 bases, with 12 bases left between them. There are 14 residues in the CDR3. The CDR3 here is CSARGSAPAYEQYF. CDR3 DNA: TGCAGTGCTAGAGGCTCAGCGCCTGCCTACGAGCAGTACTTC.

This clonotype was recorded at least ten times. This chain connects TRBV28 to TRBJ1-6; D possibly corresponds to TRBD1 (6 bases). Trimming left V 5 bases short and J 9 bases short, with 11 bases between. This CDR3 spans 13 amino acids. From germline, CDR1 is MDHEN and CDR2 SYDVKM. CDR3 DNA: TGTGCCAGCAGTGGGACAAACCCTTCACCCCTCCACTTT. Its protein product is CASSGTNPSPLHF.

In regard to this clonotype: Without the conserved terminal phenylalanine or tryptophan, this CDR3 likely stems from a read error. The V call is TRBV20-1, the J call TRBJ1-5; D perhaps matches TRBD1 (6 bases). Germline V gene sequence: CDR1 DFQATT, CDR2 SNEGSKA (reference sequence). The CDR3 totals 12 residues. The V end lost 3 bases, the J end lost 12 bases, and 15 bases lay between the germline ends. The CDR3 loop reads CSARQTGAYQHY. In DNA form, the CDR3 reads TGCAGTGCTAGGCAGACAGGCGCCTACCAGCATTAT.

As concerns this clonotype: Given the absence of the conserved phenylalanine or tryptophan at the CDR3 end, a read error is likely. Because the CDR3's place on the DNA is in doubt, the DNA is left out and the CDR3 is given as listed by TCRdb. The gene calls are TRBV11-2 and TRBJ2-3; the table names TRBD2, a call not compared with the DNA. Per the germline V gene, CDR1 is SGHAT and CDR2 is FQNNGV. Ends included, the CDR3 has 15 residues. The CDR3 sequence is CASSFQAGGPDTQCS.

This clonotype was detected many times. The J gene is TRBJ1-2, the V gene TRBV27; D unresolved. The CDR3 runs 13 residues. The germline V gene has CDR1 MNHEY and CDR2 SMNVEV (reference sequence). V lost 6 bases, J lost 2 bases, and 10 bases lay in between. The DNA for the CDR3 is TGTGCCAGCAGCCCGGTCGAAAACTATGGCTACACCTTC. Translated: CASSPVENYGYTF.

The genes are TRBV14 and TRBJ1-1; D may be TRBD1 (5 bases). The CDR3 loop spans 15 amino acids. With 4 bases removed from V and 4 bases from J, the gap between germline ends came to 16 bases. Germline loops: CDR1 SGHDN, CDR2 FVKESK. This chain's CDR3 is CASSRLTSGPTEAFF. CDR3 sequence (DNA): TGTGCCAGCAGCCGTCTCACTTCGGGGCCCACTGAAGCTTTCTTT.

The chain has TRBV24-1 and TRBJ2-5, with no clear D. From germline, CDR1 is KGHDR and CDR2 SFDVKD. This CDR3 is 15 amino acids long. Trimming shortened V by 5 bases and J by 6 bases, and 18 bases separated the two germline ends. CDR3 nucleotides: TGTGCCACCAGTGGCACCGGACGGGTGGGAAAGACCCAGTACTTC. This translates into CATSGTGRVGKTQYF.

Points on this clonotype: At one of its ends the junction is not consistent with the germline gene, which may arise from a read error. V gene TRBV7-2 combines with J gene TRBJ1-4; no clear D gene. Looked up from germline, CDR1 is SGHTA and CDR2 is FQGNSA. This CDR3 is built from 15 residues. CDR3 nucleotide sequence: TGTGCCGGCAGCTTAGTCGGATCACTTGGAGAAAAACTGTTTTTT. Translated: CAGSLVGSLGEKLFF.

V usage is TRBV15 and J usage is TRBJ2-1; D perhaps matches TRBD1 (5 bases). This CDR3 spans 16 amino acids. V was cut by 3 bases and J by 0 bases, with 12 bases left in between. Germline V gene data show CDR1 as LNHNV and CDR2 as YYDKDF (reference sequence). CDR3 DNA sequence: TGTGCCACCAGCAGCCCAACAAGGGGCTCCTACAATGAGCAGTTCTTC. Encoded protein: CATSSPTRGSYNEQFF.

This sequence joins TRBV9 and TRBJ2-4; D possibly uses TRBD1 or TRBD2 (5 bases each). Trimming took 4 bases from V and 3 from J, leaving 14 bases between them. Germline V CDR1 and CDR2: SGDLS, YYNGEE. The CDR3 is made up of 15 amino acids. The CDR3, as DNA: TGTGCCAGCAGCCCGGCCGGGACGTACAAAAACATTCAGTACTTC. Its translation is CASSPAGTYKNIQYF. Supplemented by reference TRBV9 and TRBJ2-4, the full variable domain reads DSGVTQTPKHLITATGQRVTLRCSPRSGDLSVYWYQQSLDQGLQFLIQYYNGEERAKGNILERFSAQQFPDLHSELNLSSLELGDSALYFCASSPAGTYKNIQYFGAGTRLSVL.

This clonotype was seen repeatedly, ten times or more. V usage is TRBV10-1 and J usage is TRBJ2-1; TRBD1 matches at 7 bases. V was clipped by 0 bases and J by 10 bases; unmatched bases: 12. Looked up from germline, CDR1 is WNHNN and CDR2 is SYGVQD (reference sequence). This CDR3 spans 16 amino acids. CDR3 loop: CASSESGTVIPTEQFF. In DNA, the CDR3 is TGCGCCAGCAGTGAGTCCGGGACAGTCATCCCTACGGAGCAGTTCTTC.

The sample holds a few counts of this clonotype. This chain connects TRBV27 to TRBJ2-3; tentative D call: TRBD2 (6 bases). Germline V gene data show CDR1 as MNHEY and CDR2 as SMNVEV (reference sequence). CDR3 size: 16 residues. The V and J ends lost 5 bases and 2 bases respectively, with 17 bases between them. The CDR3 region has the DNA TGTGCCAGCAGTGCTGTAGGGACTTTTGTCACAGATACGCAGTATTTT. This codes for CASSAVGTFVTDTQYF.

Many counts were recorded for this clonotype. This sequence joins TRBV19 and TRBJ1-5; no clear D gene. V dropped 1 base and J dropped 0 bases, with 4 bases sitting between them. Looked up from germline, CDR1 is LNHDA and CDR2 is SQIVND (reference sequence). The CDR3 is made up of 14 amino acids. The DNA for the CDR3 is TGTGCCAGTAGTATAGGGGATAGCAATCAGCCCCAGCATTTT. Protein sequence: CASSIGDSNQPQHF.

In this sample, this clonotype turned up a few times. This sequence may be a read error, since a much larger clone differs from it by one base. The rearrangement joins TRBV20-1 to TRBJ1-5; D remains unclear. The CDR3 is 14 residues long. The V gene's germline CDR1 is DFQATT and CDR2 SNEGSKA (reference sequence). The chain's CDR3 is CSLPGVPQNPPQHF. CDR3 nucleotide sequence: TGCAGCCTCCCGGGTGTCCCCCAGAATCCGCCCCAGCATTTT.

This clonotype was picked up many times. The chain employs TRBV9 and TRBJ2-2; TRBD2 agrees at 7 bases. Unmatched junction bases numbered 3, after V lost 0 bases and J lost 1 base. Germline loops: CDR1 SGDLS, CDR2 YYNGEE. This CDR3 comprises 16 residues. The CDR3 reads CASSVEPSGNTGELFF. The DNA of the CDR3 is TGTGCCAGCAGCGTAGAGCCTAGCGGGAACACCGGGGAGCTGTTTTTT.

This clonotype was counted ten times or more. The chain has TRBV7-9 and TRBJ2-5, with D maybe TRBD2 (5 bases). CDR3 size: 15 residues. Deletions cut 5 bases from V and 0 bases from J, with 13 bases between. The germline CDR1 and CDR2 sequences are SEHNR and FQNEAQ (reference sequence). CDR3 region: CASSGGVLYQETQYF. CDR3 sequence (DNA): TGTGCCAGCAGCGGAGGCGTGCTGTACCAAGAGACCCAGTACTTC.

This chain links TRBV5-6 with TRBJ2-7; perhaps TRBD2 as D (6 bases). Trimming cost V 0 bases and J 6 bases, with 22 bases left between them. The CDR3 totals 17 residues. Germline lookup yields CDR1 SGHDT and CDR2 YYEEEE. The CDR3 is CASSLGGTGVLVFEQYF. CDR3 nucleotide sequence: TGTGCCAGCAGCTTGGGGGGCACGGGGGTACTAGTTTTCGAGCAGTACTTC.

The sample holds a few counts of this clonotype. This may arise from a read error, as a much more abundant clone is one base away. CDR3 in amino acids: CASSCDGPYGYTF. CDR3 nucleotide sequence: TGTGCCAGCAGTTGCGACGGACCTTATGGCTACACCTTC. This chain connects TRBV12-3 or TRBV12-4 to TRBJ1-2; D remains ambiguous. V was cut by 4 bases and J by 5 bases, with 11 bases left in between. The CDR3 is 13 amino acids.

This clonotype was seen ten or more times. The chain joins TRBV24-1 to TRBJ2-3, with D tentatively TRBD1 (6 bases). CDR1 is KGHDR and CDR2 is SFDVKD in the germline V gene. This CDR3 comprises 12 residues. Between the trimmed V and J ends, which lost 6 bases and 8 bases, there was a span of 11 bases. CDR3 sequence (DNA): TGTGCCACCAGTCTCTCAGGGGCTACGCAGTATTTT. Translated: CATSLSGATQYF.

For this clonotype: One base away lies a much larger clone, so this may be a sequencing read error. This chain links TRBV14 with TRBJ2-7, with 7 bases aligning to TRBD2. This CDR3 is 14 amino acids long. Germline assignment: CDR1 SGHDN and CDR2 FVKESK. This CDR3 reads CASSQGGGTYEQSF. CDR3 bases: TGTGCCAGCAGCCAAGGGGGGGGGACGTACGAGCAGTCCTTC. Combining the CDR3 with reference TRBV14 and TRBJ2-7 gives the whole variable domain EAGVTQFPSHSVIEKGQTVTLRCDPISGHDNLYWYRRVMGKEIKFLLHFVKESKQDESGMPNNRFLAERTGGTYSTLKVQPAELEDSGVYFCASSQGGGTYEQSFGPGTRLTVT.

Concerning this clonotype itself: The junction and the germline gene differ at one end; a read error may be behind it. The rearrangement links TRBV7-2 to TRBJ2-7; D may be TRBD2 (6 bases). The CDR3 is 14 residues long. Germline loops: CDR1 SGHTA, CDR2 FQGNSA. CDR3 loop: CASSPGDGVYEQYF. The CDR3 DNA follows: TGCGCCAGCAGCCCGGGGGATGGGGTCTACGAGCAGTACTTC.

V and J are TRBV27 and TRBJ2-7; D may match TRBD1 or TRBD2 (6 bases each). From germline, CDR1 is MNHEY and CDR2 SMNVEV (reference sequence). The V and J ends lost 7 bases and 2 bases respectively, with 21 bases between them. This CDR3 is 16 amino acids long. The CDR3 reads CASTPRQGRFPYEQYF. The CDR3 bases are TGTGCCAGCACCCCCAGGCAGGGGAGGTTCCCCTACGAGCAGTACTTC.

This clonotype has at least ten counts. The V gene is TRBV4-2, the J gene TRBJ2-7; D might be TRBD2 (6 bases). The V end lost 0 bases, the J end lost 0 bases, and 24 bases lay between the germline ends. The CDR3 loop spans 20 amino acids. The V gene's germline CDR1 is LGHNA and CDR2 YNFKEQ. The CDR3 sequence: CASSQDFIGLARTFSYEQYF. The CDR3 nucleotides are TGTGCCAGCAGCCAAGATTTTATCGGGCTAGCGCGAACTTTCTCCTACGAGCAGTACTTC.

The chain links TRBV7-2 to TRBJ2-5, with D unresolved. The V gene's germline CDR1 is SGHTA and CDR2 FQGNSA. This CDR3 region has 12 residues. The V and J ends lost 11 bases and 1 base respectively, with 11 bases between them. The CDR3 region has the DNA TGTGCCCCCCCTGGGCCCCAAGAGACCCAGTACTTC. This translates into CAPPGPQETQYF.

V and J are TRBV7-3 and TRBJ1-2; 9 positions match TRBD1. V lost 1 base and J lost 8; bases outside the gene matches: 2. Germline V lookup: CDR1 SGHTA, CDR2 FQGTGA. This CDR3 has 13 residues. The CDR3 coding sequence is TGTGCCAGCAGCTTAATGGGACAGGGAGGCTACACCTTC. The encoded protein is CASSLMGQGGYTF.

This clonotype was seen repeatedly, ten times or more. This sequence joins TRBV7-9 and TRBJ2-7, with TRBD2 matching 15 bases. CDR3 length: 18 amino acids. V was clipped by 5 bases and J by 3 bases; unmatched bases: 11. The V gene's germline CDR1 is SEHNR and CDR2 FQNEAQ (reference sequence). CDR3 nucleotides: TGTGCCAGCAGCCTGGGACTAGCGGGGGGCTCCACTATCTACGAGCAGTACTTC. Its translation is CASSLGLAGGSTIYEQYF.